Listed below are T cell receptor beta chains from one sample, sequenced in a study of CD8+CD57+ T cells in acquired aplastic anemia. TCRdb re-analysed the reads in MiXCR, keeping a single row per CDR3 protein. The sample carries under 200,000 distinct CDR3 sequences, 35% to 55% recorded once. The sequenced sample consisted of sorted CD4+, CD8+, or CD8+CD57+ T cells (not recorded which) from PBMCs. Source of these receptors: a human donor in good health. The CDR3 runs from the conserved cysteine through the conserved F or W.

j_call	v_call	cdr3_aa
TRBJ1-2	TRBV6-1	CASGVAEGSYGYTF
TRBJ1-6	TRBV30	CAWIIGRVNSSPLHF
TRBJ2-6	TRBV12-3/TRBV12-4	CASRRSGANVLTF
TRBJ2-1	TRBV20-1	CSAIGTSGYNEQFF
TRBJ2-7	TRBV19	CASRARDLHYEQYF
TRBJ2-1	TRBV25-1	CASSESAGGTSYNEQFF
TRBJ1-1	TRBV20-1	CSARPRQGLWSEAFF
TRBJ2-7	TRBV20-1	CSARGRDVAGVGDEQYF
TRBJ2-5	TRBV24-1	CANSPGQGFSGQETQYF
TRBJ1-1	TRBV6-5	CASSYWAEAFF
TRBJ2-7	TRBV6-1	CASSPRGTSYEQYF
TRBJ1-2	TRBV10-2	CASSEGGQGNYGYTF
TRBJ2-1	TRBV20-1	CSAGPLASPYNEQFF
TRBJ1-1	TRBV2	CASNYHGTEAFF
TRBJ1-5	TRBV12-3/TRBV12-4	CASSLRQGEQPQHF
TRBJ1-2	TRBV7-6	CASSESGDGYTF
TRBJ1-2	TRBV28	CASSVAGHGYTF
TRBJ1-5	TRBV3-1	CASSQSRDRGNNQPQHF
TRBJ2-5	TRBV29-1	CSVAQGRSETQYF
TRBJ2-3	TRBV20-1	CSARDAGVDTQYF
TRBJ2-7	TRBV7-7	CASSLGLGDDEQYF
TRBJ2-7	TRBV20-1	CSARLGGGAYEQYF
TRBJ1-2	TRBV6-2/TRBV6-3	CASSYLGTGRVGYTF
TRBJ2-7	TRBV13	CASSPRGRLYEQYF
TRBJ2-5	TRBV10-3	CAISRGQGGTQYF
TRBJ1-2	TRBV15	CATNQGGQGPYGYTF
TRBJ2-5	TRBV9	CASSVGVSGTQETQYF
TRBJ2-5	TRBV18	CASSPGTRETQYF
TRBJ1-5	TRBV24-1	CAASTPGIGQPQHF
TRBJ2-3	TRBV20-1	CSAYLAGGSTDTQYF
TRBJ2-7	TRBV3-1	CASSKRREQYF
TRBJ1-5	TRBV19	CASSIRFSGSNQPQHF
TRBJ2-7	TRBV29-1	CSVELSTVEQYF
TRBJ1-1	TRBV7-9	CASSQPAENTEAFF
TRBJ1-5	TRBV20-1	CSARDRSNQPQHF
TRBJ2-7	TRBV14	CASSQVRGAAEQYF
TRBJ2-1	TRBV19	CASSSGRRDNEQFF
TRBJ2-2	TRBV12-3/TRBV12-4	CASSLGTSGRPRELFF
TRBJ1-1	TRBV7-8	CASSATDGNTEAFF
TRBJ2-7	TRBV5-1	CASSKGPNYEQYF
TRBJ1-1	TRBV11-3	CASSPGQDTEAFF
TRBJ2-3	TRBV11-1	CASSTTTTSGATSTDTQYF
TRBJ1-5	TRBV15	CATSREKGINQPQHF
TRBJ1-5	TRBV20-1	CSARSSVNGNQPQHF
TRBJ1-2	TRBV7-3	CASSGLYGYTF
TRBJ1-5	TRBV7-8	CASSPGTGVGQPQHF
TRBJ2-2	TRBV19	CASIGDTGELFF
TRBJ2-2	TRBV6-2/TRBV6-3	CASSPRLYTGELFF
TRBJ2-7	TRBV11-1	CASSLYGLASEQYF
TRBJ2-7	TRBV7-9	CASSARVSGEQYF
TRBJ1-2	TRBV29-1	CSVDGGQAGYGYTF
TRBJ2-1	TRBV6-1	CASSGTSGGINEQFF
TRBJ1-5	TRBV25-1	CASSEGDRDNQPQHF
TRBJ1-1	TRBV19	CASSRGFEAFF
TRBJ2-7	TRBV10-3	CAISESRGLTYEQYF
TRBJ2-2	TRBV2	CASSDQGFGELFF